Below are 19 T cell receptor beta chains sequenced from a single sample in a study of cytomegalovirus exposure and HLA in healthy donors. 13 Jbeta primers and 60 Vbeta primers were used for the PCR. Measured with immunoSEQ multiplex PCR; TCRdb has only the in-frame clones, and not every one. The repertoire holds around 200,000 clones, with 65% to 85% as singletons. Sequenced: PBMCs. The origin of the receptors is a man aged 45 to 65 in good health and CMV-seronegative.

The chain uses TRBV25-1 and TRBJ2-1; the D gene is possibly TRBD1 (5 bases). CDR3 length: 11 residues. Trimming shortened V by 7 bases and J by 8 bases, and 9 bases separated the two germline ends. From germline, CDR1 is MGHDK and CDR2 SYGVNS. Written as DNA, the CDR3 is TGTGCCAGCACTTGGGGCGATGAGCAGTTCTTC. This translates into CASTWGDEQFF.

V gene TRBV5-1 combines with J gene TRBJ2-5; no firm D call. This CDR3 is 13 amino acids long. V was cut by 4 bases and J by 2 bases, with 9 bases left in between. From germline, CDR1 is SGHRS and CDR2 YFSETQ. This CDR3 reads CASSNDGQETQYF. DNA for the CDR3: TGCGCCAGCAGCAATGACGGGCAAGAGACCCAGTACTTC.

This chain joins TRBV28 and TRBJ1-2, with 8 bases fitting TRBD1. This CDR3 is 13 amino acids long. The trim removed 5 bases at V and 6 bases at J, leaving 5 bases unmatched. CDR1 is MDHEN and CDR2 is SYDVKM in the germline V gene. The CDR3 DNA reads as TGTGCCAGCAGTCCAGGGGGCGTGAATGGCTACACCTTC. Translating gives CASSPGGVNGYTF.

The chain links TRBV6-5 to TRBJ1-6; D gene uncertain. Trimming took off 2 bases at V and 14 bases at J, with 19 bases between the two ends. CDR3 length equals 15 residues. Germline V gives CDR1 MNHEY, CDR2 SVGAGI. The CDR3 here is CASSYAEEGFVALHF. The CDR3 DNA is TGTGCCAGCAGTTACGCCGAAGAGGGATTTGTAGCCCTCCACTTT.

This clone was detected a few times. The chain recombines TRBV7-3 with TRBJ2-1; TRBD2 matches at 10 bases. The CDR3 loop spans 15 amino acids. CDR1 is SGHTA, CDR2 FQGTGA, per germline. The V and J ends lost 5 bases and 10 bases, in that order; junction bases with no gene match: 11. Written as DNA, the CDR3 is TGTGCCAGCAGCGCTACTAGCGGGATAACTCGGGAGCAGTTCTTC. Amino acids: CASSATSGITREQFF.

This clone occurred once. CDR3 loop: CASSSLRDRVGRNQPQHF. The CDR3 DNA reads TGTGCCAGCAGCTCCCTTCGGGACAGGGTAGGGCGCAATCAGCCCCAGCATTTT. This chain connects TRBV2 to TRBJ1-5, with 9 bases identical to TRBD1. The CDR3 is made up of 18 amino acids. Trimming at V came to 6 bases and at J to 2 bases, leaving 14 bases not matched to a gene. CDR1 and CDR2 from the germline V gene are SNHLY and FYNNEI.

V gene TRBV6-1 combines with J gene TRBJ2-7; TRBD2 agrees at 11 bases. With V trimmed by 4 bases and J by 4 bases, 6 bases remained unmatched. Germline V lookup: CDR1 MNHNS, CDR2 SASEGT. There are 15 residues in the CDR3. The CDR3 region is CASSGLAGGTYEQYF. CDR3 bases: TGTGCCAGCAGTGGGCTAGCGGGAGGAACTTACGAGCAGTACTTC.

V usage is TRBV5-6 and J usage is TRBJ2-7; 9 nucleotides agree with TRBD1. Unmatched junction bases numbered 7, after V lost 2 bases and J lost 4 bases. Germline-derived CDR1 and CDR2 are SGHDT and YYEEEE. CDR3 size: 15 residues. The CDR3 DNA follows: TGTGCCAGCAGCTTAACTACAGGGGGCGGTTACGAGCAGTACTTC. Its protein is CASSLTTGGGYEQYF.

This sequence joins TRBV27 and TRBJ2-3, with 9 nucleotides matching TRBD2. Trimming removed 1 base from V and 5 bases from J; junction bases left unmatched: 7. CDR1 MNHEY and CDR2 SMNVEV come from the germline V gene (reference sequence). The CDR3 sequence is 16 residues long. The CDR3 protein is CASSLWGREGQDTQYF. For the CDR3, the DNA is TGTGCCAGCAGTTTATGGGGGCGGGAGGGCCAAGATACGCAGTATTTT.

The chain has TRBV30 and TRBJ2-5, with a possible D match to TRBD1 (6 bases). The germline gives CDR1 GTSNPN, CDR2 SVGIG (reference sequence). V shed 1 base and J shed 7 bases, with 13 bases lying between them. This CDR3 has 13 amino acids. The CDR3 loop is CAWSDQVGATQYF. The CDR3 bases are TGTGCCTGGAGTGATCAGGTGGGGGCGACCCAGTACTTC.

This clone occurred a few times. The rearrangement uses TRBV19 and TRBJ2-7; TRBD1 is a possible D gene (5 bases). The CDR3 sequence is 14 residues long. The germline V gene has CDR1 LNHDA and CDR2 SQIVND (reference sequence). V was trimmed by 1 base and J by 4 bases, leaving 11 bases between them. The CDR3 region is CASSIGWGRYEQYF. Here the CDR3 DNA reads TGTGCCAGTAGTATAGGGTGGGGCAGATACGAGCAGTACTTC.

DNA for the CDR3: TGTGCCAGCAGCGGGGGCGGGGGCGAGACCCAGTACTTC. This sequence encodes CASSGGGGETQYF. The V and J genes are TRBV9 and TRBJ2-5; a weak D match, TRBD2 (7 bases). Germline CDR1 SGDLS, CDR2 YYNGEE. CDR3 length equals 13 residues. V dropped 3 bases and J dropped 5 bases, with 11 bases sitting between them.

The chain carries TRBV7-3 and TRBJ2-1, with 11 bases matching TRBD2. Trimming cost V 5 bases and J 7 bases; bases outside gene matches: 7. Germline values: CDR1 SGHTA, CDR2 FQGTGA. The CDR3 covers 15 residues. In DNA form, the CDR3 reads TGTGCCAGCAGCGTCACTAGCGGGAGTGCGAATGAGCAGTTCTTC. Protein product: CASSVTSGSANEQFF.

As concerns this clone: Other DNA sequences in the sample encode the same CDR3. The chain links TRBV5-1 to TRBJ1-3; a possible D gene is TRBD1 (6 bases). CDR3 length equals 15 residues. Trimming removed 0 bases from V and 2 bases from J, with 9 bases in between. Per the germline V gene, CDR1 is SGHRS and CDR2 is YFSETQ. The CDR3 loop is CASSLEGGAGNTIYF. For the CDR3, the DNA is TGCGCCAGCAGCTTGGAGGGGGGGGCTGGAAACACCATATATTTT.

This clone was seen more than once but under ten times. V and J are TRBV11-2 and TRBJ2-1; D not resolved. The CDR3 extends over 13 amino acids. The germline V gene has CDR1 SGHAT and CDR2 FQNNGV. The V end was cut by 0 bases, the J end by 9 bases, with 9 bases between. The DNA for the CDR3 is TGTGCCAGCAGCTTAGATCGCAGCGCTGAGCAGTTCTTC. This encodes CASSLDRSAEQFF.

The chain recombines TRBV29-1 with TRBJ2-2; 8 nucleotides line up with TRBD2. Unmatched junction bases numbered 15, after V lost 7 bases and J lost 5 bases. The CDR3 sequence is 16 residues long. Germline CDR1 and CDR2: SQVTM and ANQGSEA. The CDR3 is CSATNWTSYTTGELFF. In DNA form, the CDR3 reads TGCAGCGCTACTAACTGGACTAGCTATACTACCGGGGAGCTGTTTTTT.

The rearrangement links TRBV5-4 to TRBJ2-5; D unresolved. Germline V gene lookup returns CDR1 SGHNT and CDR2 YYREEE (reference sequence). This CDR3 is 17 amino acids long. V was trimmed by 1 base and J by 1 base, leaving 17 bases between them. In DNA, the CDR3 is TGTGCCAGCAGCTTGCTTAATGGCAGGTCCCCCCAAGAGACCCAGTACTTC. As protein: CASSLLNGRSPQETQYF.

V is TRBV14 and J is TRBJ1-1; D not resolved. V was trimmed by 4 bases and J by 7 bases, leaving 10 bases between them. Germline V gives CDR1 SGHDN, CDR2 FVKESK. The CDR3 runs to 12 residues. In DNA form, the CDR3 reads TGTGCCAGCAGCCTGACGGGGATTGAAGCTTTCTTT. Translated: CASSLTGIEAFF.

This clone has just a few counts. The chain carries TRBV5-1 and TRBJ1-5; TRBD1 is a possible D gene (5 bases). Trimming shortened V by 3 bases and J by 7 bases, and 14 bases separated the two germline ends. CDR1 is SGHRS, CDR2 YFSETQ, per germline. The CDR3 covers 14 residues. The CDR3, as DNA: TGCGCCAGCAGCTCACTCGAAGGGGAACAGCCCCAGCATTTT. This codes for CASSSLEGEQPQHF.